A selection of T cell receptor beta chains follows, all from one sample in a study of type 1 regulatory T cells. TCRdb passed the reads through MiXCR, listing each CDR3 protein once. The repertoire holds about 59,000 distinct CDR3 sequences, with over 50% as singletons. No antigen is known for these receptors. Sequenced material: cultured non-Tr1 T cells, either the whole culture or a sorted T cell fraction (not recorded which). These receptors were taken from a human donor in good health. Both conserved end residues are part of each CDR3. The D gene is left open where the match is weak. Size is stated for part of the rows, as once, few or many counts, or as a class when the clone is expanded.

clone_size d_call j_call v_call cdr3_aa cdr3_nt
- - TRBJ2-5 TRBV29-1 CSVEEAGGETQYF TGCAGCGTTGAAGAGGCAGGAGGGGAGACCCAGTACTTC
- - TRBJ2-7 TRBV12-2 CASHPNRQVSYEQYF TGTGCAAGTCACCCAAATCGACAGGTTTCCTACGAGCAGTACTTC
- - TRBJ2-1 TRBV21-1 CASSVLSGRRRNEQFF TGTGCCAGCAGCGTACTGAGCGGGAGGCGGCGTAATGAGCAGTTCTTC
- - TRBJ2-3 TRBV20-1 CSARDQVSSVSSRADTQYF TGCAGTGCTAGAGATCAGGTCTCTAGCGTATCGTCAAGGGCAGATACGCAGTATTTT
- - TRBJ2-6 TRBV19 CASSIPPKGGANVLTF TGTGCCAGTAGTATCCCCCCTAAGGGAGGGGCCAACGTCCTGACTTTC
- - TRBJ1-2 TRBV19 CASTTLGLYGYTF TGTGCCAGTACCACATTAGGTCTCTATGGCTACACCTTC
- TRBD1 TRBJ1-2 TRBV4-2 CASSQTVPGTGGIYGYTF TGTGCCAGCAGCCAGACCGTTCCCGGGACAGGGGGGATCTATGGCTACACCTTC
few - TRBJ2-3 TRBV5-1 CASSLRGTGTDTQYF TGCGCCAGCAGCTTACGAGGGACGGGCACAGATACGCAGTATTTT
- TRBD2 TRBJ2-3 TRBV6-5 CASNERGLAADTQYF TGTGCCAGCAATGAACGAGGACTAGCGGCAGATACGCAGTATTTT
- - TRBJ1-5 TRBV20-1 CSAKKADSFQPQHF TGCAGTGCCAAGAAAGCAGATTCCTTTCAGCCCCAGCATTTT
- - TRBJ2-7 TRBV25-1 CASRSPASYEQYF TGTGCCAGCAGATCCCCCGCCTCGTACGAGCAGTACTTC
few - TRBJ1-1 TRBV20-1 CSAKRELNTEAFF TGCAGTGCTAAAAGGGAGTTAAACACTGAAGCTTTCTTT
- TRBD1 TRBJ1-5 TRBV19 CASSPYTGGGNQPQHF TGTGCCAGTAGTCCTTATACAGGGGGGGGCAATCAGCCCCAGCATTTT
- - TRBJ2-3 TRBV11-2 CASSLLASTDTQYF TGTGCCAGCAGCTTATTGGCGAGCACAGATACGCAGTATTTT
- - TRBJ2-5 TRBV5-1 CASTRDLLETQYF TGCGCCAGCACCAGGGACCTGTTAGAGACCCAGTACTTC
- - TRBJ2-4 TRBV7-2 CASSVGGTKNIQYF TGTGCCAGCTCCGTAGGGGGGACCAAAAACATTCAGTACTTC
- - TRBJ2-7 TRBV5-1 CASSSPGGTGRNEQYF TGCGCCAGCAGCTCACCGGGAGGGACAGGGAGGAACGAGCAGTACTTC
- TRBD2 TRBJ2-1 TRBV7-2 CASSLSTKRLAGNNEQFF TGTGCCAGCAGCTTATCGACAAAACGACTAGCGGGCAACAATGAGCAGTTCTTC
- - TRBJ2-1 TRBV7-7 CASSSGDEQFF TGTGCCAGCAGCTCTGGGGATGAGCAGTTCTTC
- TRBD1 TRBJ1-2 TRBV7-9 CASSLAAGTAYGYTF TGTGCCAGCAGCTTAGCGGCTGGGACAGCCTATGGCTACACCTTC
- TRBD1 TRBJ1-6 TRBV20-1 CSARVTGGRIVHF TGCAGTGCTAGAGTAACAGGGGGCAGGATTGTCCACTTT
- - TRBJ2-5 TRBV6-1 CASSVIWRLETQYF TGTGCCAGCAGTGTAATCTGGCGTTTGGAGACCCAGTACTTC